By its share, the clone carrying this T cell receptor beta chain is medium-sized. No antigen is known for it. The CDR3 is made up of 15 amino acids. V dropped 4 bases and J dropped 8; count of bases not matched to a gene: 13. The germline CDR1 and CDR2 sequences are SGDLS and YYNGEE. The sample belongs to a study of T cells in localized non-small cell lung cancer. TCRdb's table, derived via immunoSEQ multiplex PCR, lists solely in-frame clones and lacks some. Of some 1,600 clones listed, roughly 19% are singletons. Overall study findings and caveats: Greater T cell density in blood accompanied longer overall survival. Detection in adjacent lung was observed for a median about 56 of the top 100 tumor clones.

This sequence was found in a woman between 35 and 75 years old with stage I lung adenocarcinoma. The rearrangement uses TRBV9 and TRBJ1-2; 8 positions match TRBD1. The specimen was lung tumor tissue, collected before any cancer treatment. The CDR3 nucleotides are TGTGCCAGCAGCCCCCTGGACAGGGTTATGAGGGGCTACACCTTC. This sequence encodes CASSPLDRVMRGYTF.